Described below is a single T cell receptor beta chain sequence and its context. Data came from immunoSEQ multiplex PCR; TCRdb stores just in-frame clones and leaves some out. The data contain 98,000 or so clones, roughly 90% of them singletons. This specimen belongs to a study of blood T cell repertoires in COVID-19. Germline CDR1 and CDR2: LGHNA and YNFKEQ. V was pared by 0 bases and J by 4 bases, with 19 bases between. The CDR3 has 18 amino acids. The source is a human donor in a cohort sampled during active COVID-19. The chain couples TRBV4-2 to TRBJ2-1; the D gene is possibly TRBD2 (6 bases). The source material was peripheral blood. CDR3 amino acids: CASSQEGFIAELYNEQFF. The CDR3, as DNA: TGTGCCAGCAGCCAAGAGGGGTTTATAGCGGAACTATACAATGAGCAGTTCTTC.